This is a list of T cell receptor beta chains from one sample in a study of blood T cell repertoires in COVID-19. This table comes from immunoSEQ multiplex PCR, and its TCRdb copy is limited to in-frame clones, with some not included. The table shows more than 55,000 clones, with 80% to 95% occurring only once. The specimen was peripheral blood. These receptors all come from a man in his fifties with active COVID-19. The CDR3 runs from the conserved cysteine through the conserved F or W. The D gene is left open where the match is weak. Some rows mark clone size as missing; the rest say once, few, many or name a class of expanded clone.

cdr3_length d_call j_call clone_size v_call cdr3_nt cdr3_aa
17 NA TRBJ2-1 once TRBV4-1 TGCGCCAGCAGCCAAGATCTAGGACTACCAACCTACAATGAGCAGTTCTTC CASSQDLGLPTYNEQFF
16 TRBD2 TRBJ2-1 NA TRBV2 TGTGCCAGCAGTGATACCCGACTAGCGGGAGGCAATGAGCAGTTCTTC CASSDTRLAGGNEQFF
18 TRBD2 TRBJ2-2 NA TRBV28 TGTGCCAGAGGCCCGGGACTAGCGGGAGTAATGGGCACCGGGGAGCTGTTTTTT CARGPGLAGVMGTGELFF
16 TRBD2 TRBJ2-2 NA TRBV5-4 TGTGCCAGCAGCCCGGGACTAGCGGGAGGCACCGGGGAGCTGTTTTTT CASSPGLAGGTGELFF
17 NA TRBJ2-1 NA TRBV2 TGTGCCAGCAGTGAAAGGTTAGCTGGGTACTCCTACAATGAGCAGTTCTTC CASSERLAGYSYNEQFF
14 NA TRBJ1-5 NA TRBV28 TGTGCCAGCATGAGGGGAGGGAGCAATCAGCCCCAGCATTTT CASMRGGSNQPQHF
15 TRBD1 TRBJ2-2 NA TRBV29-1 TGCAGCGTTGAAGAGCTGGACAGGGGGGCCGGGGAGCTGTTTTTT CSVEELDRGAGELFF
16 TRBD2 TRBJ2-7 NA TRBV15 TGTGCCACCAGCAGAGGGGGGGGGACTCCAACCTACGAGCAGTACTTC CATSRGGGTPTYEQYF
16 NA TRBJ1-4 NA TRBV3-1/TRBV3-2 TGTGCCAGCAGCCAAGGTTCCGCAGCAACTAATGAAAAACTGTTTTTT CASSQGSAATNEKLFF
14 TRBD2 TRBJ2-5 NA TRBV6-6 TGTGCCAGCACCTCGACTAGCGGGCAAGAGACCCAGTACTTC CASTSTSGQETQYF
16 NA TRBJ2-1 once TRBV5-1 TGCGCCAGCAGCTTGTCCCCCAGAGGGATGGACGATGAGCAGTTCTTC CASSLSPRGMDDEQFF
14 NA TRBJ1-4 NA TRBV10-3 TGTGCCACAAAAGGGGGGGCGTCCCTTGAAAAACTGTTTTTT CATKGGASLEKLFF
13 TRBD1 TRBJ1-1 NA TRBV18 TGTGCCAGCAACGGGGACAGGAACACTGAAGCTTTCTTT CASNGDRNTEAFF
14 NA TRBJ2-7 NA TRBV24-1 TGTGCCACCCCCGCCCACCAGGCCCGTTACGAGCAGTACTTC CATPAHQARYEQYF
15 NA TRBJ1-1 NA TRBV28 TGTGCCAGCACTAAGGCAGCCCAAGCCCGGGCTGAAGCTTTCTTT CASTKAAQARAEAFF